The entry below describes one T cell receptor (beta chain). The sample comes from a study of OX40 agonist ivuxolimab in advanced cancers. Study background: The patients' treatment was ivuxolimab, an agonistic anti-OX40 (CD134) antibody.

Germline-derived CDR1 and CDR2 are SGHAT and FQNNGV. Trimming removed 3 bases from V and 0 bases from J; junction bases left unmatched: 5. The CDR3 consists of 16 residues. The protocol was immunoSEQ multiplex PCR, while the TCRdb copy is restricted to in-frame clones and leaves out a portion. Altogether fewer than 85,000 clones are present, approximately 92% being singletons, with the ten largest covering 0.45% to 0.65%. The sample here was CD4+ or CD8+ T cells sorted from blood, taken in a trial of the OX40 agonist ivuxolimab. The TCR sequence derives from an adult with an advanced solid tumor such as melanoma, head and neck, liver or kidney cancer. This chain uses TRBV11-2 with TRBJ2-7; 10 bases are shared with TRBD2. For the CDR3, the DNA is TGTGCCAGCAGCTTCTCTAGCGGGAGCGTCTCCTACGAGCAGTACTTC. It specifies CASSFSSGSVSYEQYF.